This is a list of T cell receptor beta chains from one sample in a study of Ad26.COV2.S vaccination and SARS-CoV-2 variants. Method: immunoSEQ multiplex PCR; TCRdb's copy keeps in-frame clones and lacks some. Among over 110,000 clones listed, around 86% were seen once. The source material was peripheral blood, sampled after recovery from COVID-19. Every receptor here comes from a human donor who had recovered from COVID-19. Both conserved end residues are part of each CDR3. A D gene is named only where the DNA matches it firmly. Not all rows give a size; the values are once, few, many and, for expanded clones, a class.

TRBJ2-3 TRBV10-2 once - TGCGCCAGCAGTGAGCCAGGCGGGTTCACAGATACGCAGTATTTT CASSEPGGFTDTQYF
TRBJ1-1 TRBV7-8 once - TGTGCCAGCAGCTCCGGGGGCGTTCGATGGACTGAAGCTTTCTTT CASSSGGVRWTEAFF
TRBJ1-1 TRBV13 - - TGTGCCAGCAGCTTAGAGGGGATGAACACTGAAGCTTTCTTT CASSLEGMNTEAFF
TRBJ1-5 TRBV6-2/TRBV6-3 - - TGTGCCAGCAGTTACTCGGGGCCTAGCAATCAGCCCCAGCATTTT CASSYSGPSNQPQHF
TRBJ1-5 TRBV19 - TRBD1 TGTGCCAGTAGTGCATACAGGGGGCCGAATAGCAATCAGCCCCAGCATTTT CASSAYRGPNSNQPQHF
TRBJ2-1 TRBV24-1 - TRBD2 TGTGCCACCAGTGATTTGGGCCCTAGCGGATACAATGAGCAGTTCTTC CATSDLGPSGYNEQFF
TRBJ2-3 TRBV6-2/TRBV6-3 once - TGTGCCAGCAGCCCCATGGATACGCAGTATTTT CASSPMDTQYF
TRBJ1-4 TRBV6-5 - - TGTGCCAGCAGAGAGGACAGCCTTAATGAAAAACTGTTTTTT CASREDSLNEKLFF
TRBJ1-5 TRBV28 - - TGTGCCAGCAGTTTTGGTTCCCGGGCGGGGGATTTTACTCAGCCCCAGCATTTT CASSFGSRAGDFTQPQHF
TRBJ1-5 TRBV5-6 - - TGTGCCAGCAGCTTAGGAGGGGGGCCCCAGCATTTT CASSLGGGPQHF
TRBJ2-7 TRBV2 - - TGTGCCAGCATTTCCGGAGGTGAGGTTTTCGAGCAGTACTTC CASISGGEVFEQYF
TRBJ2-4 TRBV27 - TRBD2 TGTGCCAGCAGTCCCGGACTAGCGGGGAAAGCCAAAAACATTCAGTACTTC CASSPGLAGKAKNIQYF
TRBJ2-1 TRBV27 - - TGTGCCAGCAGTCCCGTATCCGGCGGGGAGCAGTTCTTC CASSPVSGGEQFF
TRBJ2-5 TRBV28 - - TGTGCCAGCAGGGGCGGGACAGTGAAAGAGACCCAGTACTTC CASRGGTVKETQYF
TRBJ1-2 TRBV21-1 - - TGTGCCAGCAGCAATGCATCCAACTATGGCTACACCTTC CASSNASNYGYTF
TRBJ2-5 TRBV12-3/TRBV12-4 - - TGTGCCAGCAGCCCATTCTTCGGGGAGACCCAGTACTTC CASSPFFGETQYF
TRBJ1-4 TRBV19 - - TGTGCCAGTAGAAATGGACAGCCAACTGAAAAACTGTTTTTT CASRNGQPTEKLFF
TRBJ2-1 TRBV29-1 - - TGCAGCGTTGAAGGCCGCCTCTACAATGAGCAGTTCTTC CSVEGRLYNEQFF
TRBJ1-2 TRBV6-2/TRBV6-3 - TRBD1 TGTGCCAGCAGTTATCCGCCCCCTTGGGACAGGGAGGACTATGGCTACACCTTC CASSYPPPWDREDYGYTF
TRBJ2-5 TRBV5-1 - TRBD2 TGCGCCAGCAGCCTAGGGACTAGCGGGTTGGCCCGGGAGACCCAGTACTTC CASSLGTSGLARETQYF
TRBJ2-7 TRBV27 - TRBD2 TGTGCCAGCAGTAAAACCGGACGAACTAGCGGGTCCTACGAGCAGTACTTC CASSKTGRTSGSYEQYF
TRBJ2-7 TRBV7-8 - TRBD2 TGTGCCAGCAGCCCGGGGGGAGGAAGGGCCTACGAGCAGTACTTC CASSPGGGRAYEQYF
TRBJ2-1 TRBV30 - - TGTGCCTGGAGTGTAGATTTAGATAAGTTCTTC CAWSVDLDKFF
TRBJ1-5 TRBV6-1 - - TGTGCCAGCAGTGAAGCGCCTCAGCCCCAGCATTTT CASSEAPQPQHF
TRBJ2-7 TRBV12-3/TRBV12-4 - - TGTGCCAGCACCCAAGGCGGCGAGCAGTACTTC CASTQGGEQYF
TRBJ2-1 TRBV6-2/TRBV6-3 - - TGTGCCAGCAGTTCCTTCGGGGAGCAGTTCTTC CASSSFGEQFF
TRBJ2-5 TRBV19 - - TGTGCCAGTAGTATAGAAAGGACTGGGGGACAAGAGACCCAGTACTTC CASSIERTGGQETQYF
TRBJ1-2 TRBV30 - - TGTGCCTGGAGTGTACAGATTAACTATGGCTACACCTTC CAWSVQINYGYTF
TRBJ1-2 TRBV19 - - TGTGCCAGTAGTCGGACACCCTCTAACTATGGCTACACCTTC CASSRTPSNYGYTF
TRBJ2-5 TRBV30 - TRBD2 TGTGCCTGGAGTCAAGCGGGAGGAATAGAGACCCAGTACTTC CAWSQAGGIETQYF
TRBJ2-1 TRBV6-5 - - TGTGCCAGCAGGTACAGGGAAAACAATGAGCAGTTCTTC CASRYRENNEQFF
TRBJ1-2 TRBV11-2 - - TGTGCCAGCAGCCAAGAGACCCAGGGGAGGAATGGCTACACCTTC CASSQETQGRNGYTF
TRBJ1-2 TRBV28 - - TGTGCCAGCACCTTTACTGGGGAGCGAGGCTACACCTTC CASTFTGERGYTF
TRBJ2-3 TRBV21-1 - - TGTGCCAGCTGGAGCCTAGCGGGGAGGGGCACAGATACGCAGTATTTT CASWSLAGRGTDTQYF
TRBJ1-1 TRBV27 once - TGTGCCAGCAGTCACGGGGGTTTGAACACTGAAGCTTTCTTT CASSHGGLNTEAFF
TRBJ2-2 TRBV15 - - TGTGCCACCAGCAGAGAAGACGTCTTAAACACCGGGGAGCTGTTTTTT CATSREDVLNTGELFF
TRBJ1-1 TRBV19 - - TGTGCCAGTAGTCCCTTGGGGCTGACGAACACTGAAGCTTTCTTT CASSPLGLTNTEAFF
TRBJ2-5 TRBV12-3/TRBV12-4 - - TGTGCCAGCAACCGAGGCGAAGGGGCCCAGTACTTC CASNRGEGAQYF
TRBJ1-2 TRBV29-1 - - TGCAGCGTTGTGGGGACAAGCGTTAACTATGGCTACACCTTC CSVVGTSVNYGYTF
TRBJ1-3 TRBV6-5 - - TGTGCCAGCGTCTCGCGCGACTCTGGAAACACCATATATTTT CASVSRDSGNTIYF
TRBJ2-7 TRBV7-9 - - TGTGCCAGCAGCTTAGATACGTCGCCCTCCTACGAGCAGTACTTC CASSLDTSPSYEQYF
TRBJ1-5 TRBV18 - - TGTGCCAGCTCACCACTGGGGGATTTGAGCAATCAGCCCCAGCATTTT CASSPLGDLSNQPQHF
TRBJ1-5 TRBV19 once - TGTGCCAGTAGTACGGGGCAGGCCAGACAGCCCCAGCATTTT CASSTGQARQPQHF
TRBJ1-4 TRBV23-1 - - TGCGCCACTCCGAGGGCGGCTAATGAAAAACTGTTTTTT CATPRAANEKLFF
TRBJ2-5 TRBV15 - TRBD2 TGTGCCACCAGCAGAGTGCAGGCGGGGGGGCCGGATGAGACCCAGTACTTC CATSRVQAGGPDETQYF
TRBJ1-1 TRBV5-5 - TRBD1 TGTGCCAGCACCGAGGACAGGACGACCTTGAACACTGAAGCTTTCTTT CASTEDRTTLNTEAFF
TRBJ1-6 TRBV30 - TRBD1 TGTGCCTGGACCCGACAGGGGGCGAATTCACCCCTCCACTTT CAWTRQGANSPLHF
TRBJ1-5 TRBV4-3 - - TGCGCCAGCAGCCAGGTCAATCAGCCCCAGCATTTT CASSQVNQPQHF
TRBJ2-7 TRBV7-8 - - TGTGCCAGCAAAATCGCCGGAGGGATCTCCTACGAGCAGTACTTC CASKIAGGISYEQYF
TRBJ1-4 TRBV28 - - TGTGCCAGCAGTTTTTCAGAAACGTCAACTAATGAAAAACTGTTTTTT CASSFSETSTNEKLFF
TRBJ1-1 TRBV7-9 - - TGTGCCAGCAGCTCCACGGGCCGGGGTAGAGACACTGAAGCTTTCTTT CASSSTGRGRDTEAFF
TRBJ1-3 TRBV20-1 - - TGCAGTGCTGCACAGGGAAACACCATATATTTT CSAAQGNTIYF
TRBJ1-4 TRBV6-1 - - TGTGCCAGCAGTGAGGGTGCAACTAATGAAAAACTGTTTTTT CASSEGATNEKLFF
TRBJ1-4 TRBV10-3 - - TGTGCCTCCGGGGACGAGGCCACAACTAATGAAAAACTGTTTTTT CASGDEATTNEKLFF
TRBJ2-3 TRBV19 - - TGTGCCAGTAGTATTTCCAGGGAAGATACGCAGTATTTT CASSISREDTQYF
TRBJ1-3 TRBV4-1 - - TGCGCCAGCAGCCAAGGGTCGGGTATTGGAAACACCATATATTTT CASSQGSGIGNTIYF
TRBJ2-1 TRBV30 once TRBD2 TGTGCCTGCGCGCGGGACGGGGGGTCTGTTGAGCAGTTCTTC CACARDGGSVEQFF
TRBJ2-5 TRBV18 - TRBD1 TGTGCCAGCTCACCCGGGACAGGGGGCTCGGAGACCCAGTACTTC CASSPGTGGSETQYF
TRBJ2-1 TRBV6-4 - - TGTGCCAGCAGTCTTGAGGCTAGCCTTTACAATGAGCAGTTCTTC CASSLEASLYNEQFF
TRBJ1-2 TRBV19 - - TGTGCCAGTAGTATCTCTCGGGCGAGTGGCTACACCTTC CASSISRASGYTF